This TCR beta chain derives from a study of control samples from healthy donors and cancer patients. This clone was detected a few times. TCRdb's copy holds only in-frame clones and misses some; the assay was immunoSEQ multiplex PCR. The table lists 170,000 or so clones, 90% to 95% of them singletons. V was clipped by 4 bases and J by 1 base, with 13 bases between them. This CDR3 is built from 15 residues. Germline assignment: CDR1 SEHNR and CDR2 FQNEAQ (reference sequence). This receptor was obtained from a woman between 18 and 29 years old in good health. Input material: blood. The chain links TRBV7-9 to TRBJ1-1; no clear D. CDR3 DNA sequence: TGTGCCAGCAGCTCGGGAGAAACAGCGAACACTGAAGCTTTCTTT. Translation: CASSSGETANTEAFF.